This TCR beta chain is drawn from a study of T-cell memory formation after mild COVID-19. As to this clonotype: Its antigen remains unidentified.

Study-wide results and limits: CD8+ contracting clones occupied EMRA, while CD4+ ones occupied mainly CM and EM. Within pre-infection memory, some responding clones were found, suggesting cross-reactive memory joined.

From 5'RACE with constant-segment primers came TCR alpha and TCR beta cDNA libraries that carried sample barcodes and UMIs. One entry per CDR3 protein results from TCRdb running MiXCR on the 5' RACE reads. The sample lists tens of thousands of distinct CDR3 sequences; around 7.2% were seen once. Germline CDR1 is MNHEY and CDR2 is SVGAGI. The CDR3 is 18 residues long. The V and J ends lost 6 bases and 2 bases respectively, with 20 bases between them. The chain recombines TRBV6-5 with TRBJ1-6; D possibly corresponds to TRBD1 (5 bases). This TCR came from a man aged 18 to 29 who had mild COVID-19 (a few samples of this study predate the infection). Cell type and time point are not known. The sequenced sample consisted of PBMCs or a T cell subset sorted from them (not recorded which). The chain's CDR3 is CASRHRWDGDTYNSPLHF. The DNA of the CDR3 is TGTGCCAGCAGACACCGGTGGGACGGCGACACCTATAATTCACCCCTCCACTTT.